The 24 T cell receptor beta chains listed next were all sequenced from one sample in a study of CXCR3-negative and CXCR3-positive naive CD8 T cells. The study's findings and limits: More hydrophobic TRB CDR3s occurred in CXCR3-positive than in CXCR3-negative naive cells.

TRB cDNA libraries were made by UMI-labeled 5' RACE. TCRdb reprocessed the 5' RACE reads and reports one entry per CDR3 protein, with no DNA. Its table records 130,000 to 150,000 distinct CDR3 sequences. Their antigen targets remain unknown. The specimen sequenced was naive CXCR3+ CD8+ T cells from blood. Noted subset: CD45RO-CCR7+CD27+CD95- naive CD8+ T cells expressing CXCR3 (TNR3+). These receptors were obtained from a human donor in good health. Some clones in this sample may be carry-over from other donors' samples.

The chain couples TRBV20-1 to TRBJ2-7. This CDR3 spans 12 amino acids. The V gene's germline CDR1 is DFQATT and CDR2 SNEGSKA (reference sequence). The CDR3 reads CSARDVWAEQYF.

V usage is TRBV7-9 and J usage is TRBJ1-2; TCRdb's D call of TRBD1 is untestable without DNA. The germline V gene has CDR1 SEHNR and CDR2 FQNEAQ (reference sequence). This CDR3 is built from 13 residues. CDR3 in amino acids: CASSLESGDGYTF.

This sequence joins TRBV7-2 and TRBJ2-7; TCRdb selects TRBD2, and the lack of DNA leaves this call unchecked. Germline V gives CDR1 SGHTA, CDR2 FQGNSA. This CDR3 comprises 16 residues. CDR3 residues: CASSLRASGINYEQYF.

The genes are TRBV7-2 and TRBJ2-1; TCRdb's D call of TRBD1 is untestable without DNA. The CDR3 loop spans 15 amino acids. Germline values: CDR1 SGHTA, CDR2 FQGNSA. CDR3 protein: CASSLGYRGGDEQFF.

The chain carries TRBV3-1 and TRBJ2-7; without DNA, the TCRdb call of TRBD2 cannot be checked. The V gene's germline CDR1 is LGHDT and CDR2 YNNKEL (reference sequence). The CDR3 totals 15 residues. The CDR3 loop is CASSPGLAASYEQYF.

The chain recombines TRBV29-1 with TRBJ2-5. Germline V gene lookup returns CDR1 SQVTM and CDR2 ANQGSEA. The CDR3 is made up of 14 amino acids. This CDR3 is CSVFYHLGLETQYF.

The chain recombines TRBV27 with TRBJ2-7. Germline CDR1 is MNHEY and CDR2 is SMNVEV (reference sequence). The CDR3 runs 11 residues. The CDR3 here is CATGIPYEQYF.

The rearrangement uses TRBV7-6 and TRBJ1-6; the D call from TCRdb, TRBD1, cannot be confirmed without DNA. Germline CDR1 is SGHVS and CDR2 is FNYEAQ. CDR3 size: 15 residues. CDR3 sequence: CASSFNAGDNSPLHF.

V is TRBV20-1 and J is TRBJ1-2; TCRdb selects TRBD1, and the lack of DNA leaves this call unchecked. This CDR3 comprises 12 residues. Germline CDR1 DFQATT, CDR2 SNEGSKA (reference sequence). CDR3 loop: CSARAPNYGYTF.

The chain couples TRBV7-2 to TRBJ2-2. The germline CDR1 and CDR2 sequences are SGHTA and FQGNSA. The CDR3 spans 14 residues. The CDR3 loop reads CASSSSSDTGELFF.

The CDR3 is CASSQDRGTADEQFF. V gene TRBV4-3 combines with J gene TRBJ2-1; as DNA is missing, the TRBD2 call by TCRdb cannot be tested. The CDR3 is 15 amino acids. CDR1 is LGHNA, CDR2 YSLEER, per germline.

This chain connects TRBV6-5 to TRBJ1-1; TCRdb reports TRBD1, a call that lacks DNA to check it against. CDR1 is MNHEY, CDR2 SVGAGI, per germline. The CDR3 is made up of 14 amino acids. The CDR3 protein is CASSSDSENTEAFF.

The chain has TRBV7-9 and TRBJ2-3; TCRdb selects TRBD1, and the lack of DNA leaves this call unchecked. Germline V gene data show CDR1 as SEHNR and CDR2 as FQNEAQ (reference sequence). The CDR3 is 14 residues long. CDR3 sequence: CASSSVGGTDTQYF.

This chain links TRBV4-1 with TRBJ1-5. This CDR3 contains 14 residues. The germline V gene has CDR1 MGHRA and CDR2 YSYEKL. The CDR3 is CASSQVSDLQPQHF.

This chain joins TRBV2 and TRBJ2-1; TCRdb gives TRBD2 as the D gene, but with no DNA this cannot be confirmed. The CDR3 spans 16 residues. Per the germline V gene, CDR1 is SNHLY and CDR2 is FYNNEI. CDR3 sequence reads: CASSGSTSGSTNEQFF.

J is TRBJ1-1 and V is TRBV14; the TCRdb D gene call, TRBD1, has no DNA to confirm it. CDR3 size: 15 residues. Germline V gene lookup returns CDR1 SGHDN and CDR2 FVKESK. The CDR3 here is CASSLPGGWGTEAFF.

V is TRBV19 and J is TRBJ1-4; TCRdb names TRBD1, which stays unverified in the absence of DNA. The length of the CDR3 is 15 residues. CDR1 is LNHDA and CDR2 is SQIVND in the germline V gene (reference sequence). CDR3: CASSIDGGAGEKLFF.

The gene calls are TRBV4-3 and TRBJ2-2; the D call from TCRdb, TRBD2, cannot be confirmed without DNA. Looked up from germline, CDR1 is LGHNA and CDR2 is YSLEER. CDR3 length: 17 amino acids. The CDR3: CASSQDRLAANTGELFF.

The V gene is TRBV28, the J gene TRBJ2-2. CDR3 length: 15 amino acids. CDR1 and CDR2 from the germline V gene are MDHEN and SYDVKM. CDR3 in amino acids: CASSLRTTGPGELFF.

The J gene is TRBJ2-7, the V gene TRBV20-1; TCRdb gives TRBD1 as the D gene, but with no DNA this cannot be confirmed. Germline assignment: CDR1 DFQATT and CDR2 SNEGSKA (reference sequence). CDR3 size: 15 residues. The CDR3: CSARDYQGMSYEQYF.

The chain links TRBV7-9 to TRBJ2-3; TCRdb designates TRBD1, a call that cannot be tested without DNA. Germline loops: CDR1 SEHNR, CDR2 FQNEAQ (reference sequence). This CDR3 region has 14 residues. CDR3: CASRQTESTDTQYF.

V is TRBV19 and J is TRBJ1-1. The length of the CDR3 is 11 residues. Germline V CDR1 and CDR2: LNHDA, SQIVND (reference sequence). The CDR3 sequence: CASSIDTEAFF.

V is TRBV14 and J is TRBJ2-1; there is no DNA to check the TCRdb D call of TRBD1. The CDR3 runs 14 residues. Germline CDR1 and CDR2: SGHDN and FVKESK. The CDR3 loop is CASSRIRGGFEQFF.

The CDR3 is CASSLVGRGNTEAFF. This sequence joins TRBV7-9 and TRBJ1-1; TCRdb calls TRBD1, which cannot be checked without DNA. The CDR3 totals 15 residues. Germline V gene sequence: CDR1 SEHNR, CDR2 FQNEAQ (reference sequence).